The 4 T cell receptor beta chains given below trace back to one sample, sequenced in a study of cytomegalovirus exposure and HLA in healthy donors. A multiplex PCR was run with 60 Vbeta primers and 13 Jbeta primers. The repertoire was sequenced with immunoSEQ multiplex PCR; TCRdb's copy has only in-frame clones and lacks some. The table records 200,000 or so clones, about 84% of them present only once. Sequenced material: PBMCs. Receptors originate from a human donor in good health.

This sequence joins TRBV4-1 and TRBJ2-5, with 10 bases lining up with TRBD1. The J call may be incorrect, as the DNA end agrees better with TRBJ2-7. CDR3 length: 15 amino acids. Germline values: CDR1 MGHRA, CDR2 YSYEKL. The CDR3 loop is CASSQHRDRGYEQYF. CDR3 sequence (DNA): TGCGCCAGCAGCCAGCACCGGGACAGGGGATACGAGCAGTACTTC.

This sequence joins TRBV5-1 and TRBJ1-1; TRBD1 matches 7 bases. CDR1 SGHRS and CDR2 YFSETQ come from the germline V gene. This CDR3 has 14 residues. The trim removed 4 bases at V and 0 bases at J, leaving 3 bases unmatched. CDR3 nucleotide sequence: TGCGCCAGCAGCCAGGGACAGATGAACACTGAAGCTTTCTTT. Translating gives CASSQGQMNTEAFF.

This clone has a handful of counts. The rearrangement links TRBV7-9 to TRBJ1-1, with D unclear. The V gene's germline CDR1 is SEHNR and CDR2 FQNEAQ (reference sequence). There are 13 residues in the CDR3. V was clipped by 5 bases and J by 3 bases, with 10 bases between them. The CDR3 nucleotides are TGTGCCAGCAGCGCGGACTGGGACACTGAAGCTTTCTTT. Translation gives CASSADWDTEAFF.

The genes are TRBV7-2 and TRBJ2-3; 14 bases are shared with TRBD2. This CDR3 region has 17 residues. Germline V gene lookup returns CDR1 SGHTA and CDR2 FQGNSA. V lost 5 bases and J lost 2; bases outside the gene matches: 6. The CDR3 reads CASSGLAGGLYTDTQYF. CDR3 in DNA: TGTGCCAGCAGCGGACTAGCGGGAGGACTGTACACAGATACGCAGTATTTT.